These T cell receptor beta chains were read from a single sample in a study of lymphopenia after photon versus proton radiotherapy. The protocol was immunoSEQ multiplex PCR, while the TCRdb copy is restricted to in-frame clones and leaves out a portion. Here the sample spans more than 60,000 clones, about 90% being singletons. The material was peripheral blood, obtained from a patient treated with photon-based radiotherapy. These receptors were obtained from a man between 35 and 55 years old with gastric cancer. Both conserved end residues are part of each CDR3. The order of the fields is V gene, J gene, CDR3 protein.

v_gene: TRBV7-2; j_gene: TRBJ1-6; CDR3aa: CASRPQQGDNSPLHF
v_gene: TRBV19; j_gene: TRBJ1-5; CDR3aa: CASSTRQGHNQPQHF
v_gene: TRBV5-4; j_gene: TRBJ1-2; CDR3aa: CASSLEQGVGYGYTF
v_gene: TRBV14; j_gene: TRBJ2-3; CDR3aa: CASSQAPPGPGRTDTQYF
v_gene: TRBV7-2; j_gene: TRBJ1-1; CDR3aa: CASSLMGQGQTEAFF
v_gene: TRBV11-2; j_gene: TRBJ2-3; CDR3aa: CATRGQGAGTDTQYF
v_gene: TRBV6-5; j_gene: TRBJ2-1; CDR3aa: CASTRDGSYNEQFF
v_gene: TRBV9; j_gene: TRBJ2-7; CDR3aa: CASSRSGYEQYF
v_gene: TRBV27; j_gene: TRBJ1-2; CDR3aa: CASSYGRGGGGYTF
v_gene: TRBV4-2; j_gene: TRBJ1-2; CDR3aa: CASSQGDQAGYGYTF
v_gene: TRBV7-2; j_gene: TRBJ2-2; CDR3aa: CASSPGQGLAGELFF
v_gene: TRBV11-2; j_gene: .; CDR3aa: CASSYGTAGDEQYF
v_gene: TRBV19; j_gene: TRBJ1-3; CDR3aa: CASNPTATGLSGNTIYF
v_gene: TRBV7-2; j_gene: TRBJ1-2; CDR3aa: CASSLEGGRGYTF
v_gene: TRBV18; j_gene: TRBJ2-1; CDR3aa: CASSTTGISEQFF
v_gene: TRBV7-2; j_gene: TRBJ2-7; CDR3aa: CASSLAATLYEQYF
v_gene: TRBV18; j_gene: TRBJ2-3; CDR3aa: CASSPVDGTDTQYF
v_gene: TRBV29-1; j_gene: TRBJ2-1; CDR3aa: CSVEPDDRSSYNEQFF
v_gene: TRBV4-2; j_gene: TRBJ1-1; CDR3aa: CASSQGFEAFF
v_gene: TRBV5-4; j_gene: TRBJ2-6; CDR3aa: CASSPDPNSGANVLTF
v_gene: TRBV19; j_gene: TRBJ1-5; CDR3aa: CASSTNPGQRSQPQHF
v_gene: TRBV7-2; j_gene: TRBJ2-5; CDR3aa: CASSSNPRQDQETQYF
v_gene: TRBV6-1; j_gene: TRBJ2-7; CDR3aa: CASSEPKVIADEQYF
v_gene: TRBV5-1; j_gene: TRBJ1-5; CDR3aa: CASSLGGWGNQPQHF
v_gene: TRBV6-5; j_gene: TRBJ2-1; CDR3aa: CASSRQAAYNEQFF
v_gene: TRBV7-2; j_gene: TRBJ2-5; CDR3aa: CASSLENFGSRGEQYF
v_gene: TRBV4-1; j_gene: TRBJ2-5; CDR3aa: CASSQVGGKTQYF
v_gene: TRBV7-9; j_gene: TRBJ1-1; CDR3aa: CASSLGGTGMNTEAFF
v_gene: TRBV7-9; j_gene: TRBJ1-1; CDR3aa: CASRETRANTEAFF
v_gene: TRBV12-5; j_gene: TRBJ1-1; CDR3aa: CASGLVGGFNTEAFF
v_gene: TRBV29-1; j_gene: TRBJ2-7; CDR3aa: CSALGQGDYEQYF
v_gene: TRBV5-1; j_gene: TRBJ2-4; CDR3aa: CASSLGDTEANIQYF
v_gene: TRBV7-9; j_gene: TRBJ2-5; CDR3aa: CASSGRDRGRETQYF
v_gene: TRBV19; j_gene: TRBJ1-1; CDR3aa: CASVKGAANTEAFF
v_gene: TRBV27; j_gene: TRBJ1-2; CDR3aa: CASRIGQGGDGYTF
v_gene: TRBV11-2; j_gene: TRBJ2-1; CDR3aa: CASSWGQSSYNEQFF
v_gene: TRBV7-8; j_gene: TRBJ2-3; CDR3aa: CASSLDWDTDTQYF
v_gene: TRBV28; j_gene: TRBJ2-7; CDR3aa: CASSLTTGATPYEQYF
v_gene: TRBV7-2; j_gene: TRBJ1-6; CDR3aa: CASSLRRSSYNSPLHF
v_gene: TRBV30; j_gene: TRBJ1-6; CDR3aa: CAWSAGTGGWPPLHF
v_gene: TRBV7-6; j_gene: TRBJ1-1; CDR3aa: CASSLNRVGEAFF
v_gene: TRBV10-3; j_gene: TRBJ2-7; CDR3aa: CAISESGVHEQYF
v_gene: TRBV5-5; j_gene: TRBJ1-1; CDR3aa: CASSLVGGAGPEAFF
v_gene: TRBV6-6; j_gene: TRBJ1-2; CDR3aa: CASRRDYGYTF
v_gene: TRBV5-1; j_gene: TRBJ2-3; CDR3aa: CASSLVPGVDTQYF